Each of the 13 T cell receptor beta chains below was sequenced from the same sample in a study of vaccination effects on CD4 cells after COVID-19. With around ten days of culture completed, CD4+ T cells were isolated. As their vaccination, participants received two doses of either BNT162b2 or mRNA-1273. Antigens for these TCRs are unknown. Measured with immunoSEQ multiplex PCR; TCRdb has only the in-frame clones, and not every one. The sample holds fewer than 75,000 clones, less than 80% seen once. The material sequenced was CD4+ T cells from PBMCs cultured without peptide, taken after COVID-19 vaccination. These receptor sequences come from a human donor who received a COVID-19 vaccine.

CDR3 loop: CASSLVQDGYTF. As DNA, the CDR3 is TGTGCCAGCAGCTTAGTCCAGGATGGCTACACCTTC. V is TRBV7-9 and J is TRBJ1-2; no firm D call. The ends were cut back, 1 base at V and 6 bases at J, with 6 bases in the middle. The CDR3 has 12 residues. The germline CDR1 and CDR2 sequences are SEHNR and FQNEAQ (reference sequence).

CDR3 DNA: TGTGCCAGCAGGTCACAGAACTATGGCTACACCTTC. Protein: CASRSQNYGYTF. This sequence joins TRBV6-5 and TRBJ1-2; the D is unclear. Trimming removed 6 bases at V and 2 bases at J, with 7 bases between. CDR3 length equals 12 residues. Germline assignment: CDR1 MNHEY and CDR2 SVGAGI.

The J gene is TRBJ1-1, the V gene TRBV21-1; TRBD1, as called in the table, went unchecked against the DNA. TRBV21-1 is labeled a pseudogene. The CDR3 is made up of 13 amino acids. As DNA, the CDR3 is TGTGCCACCCGGGACAGGGAGGAAACTGAAGCTTTCTTT. This gives the protein CATRDREETEAFF.

The chain has TRBV5-1 and TRBJ2-1; 14 nucleotides align to TRBD2. Trimming removed 7 bases from V and 8 bases from J; junction bases left unmatched: 11. The V gene's germline CDR1 is SGHRS and CDR2 YFSETQ. The CDR3 length is 16 residues. For the CDR3, the DNA is TGCGCCAGCGGCCTTACCGGGACTAGCGGGGGCGATGAGCAGTTCTTC. It specifies CASGLTGTSGGDEQFF.

The CDR3 region is CASSYRGFDGYTF. CDR3 sequence (DNA): TGTGCCAGCAGTTACAGGGGTTTCGATGGCTACACCTTC. The chain links TRBV6-5 to TRBJ1-2; a possible D gene is TRBD1 (5 bases). The CDR3 is 13 residues long. Germline lookup yields CDR1 MNHEY and CDR2 SVGAGI. V was shortened by 2 bases and J by 6 bases, with 10 bases between the two germline ends.

V and J are TRBV24-1 and TRBJ1-4, with D perhaps matching TRBD1 (5 bases). The V gene's germline CDR1 is KGHDR and CDR2 SFDVKD. V lost 1 base, J lost 4 bases, and 9 bases lay in between. The CDR3 is 15 residues long. As DNA, the CDR3 is TGTGCCACCAGTGATTTTCAGGGAGATAATGAAAAACTGTTTTTT. Amino acids: CATSDFQGDNEKLFF.

This clone was recorded once. The chain combines TRBV11-2 with TRBJ1-1; weak D call: TRBD1 (5 bases). Looked up from germline, CDR1 is SGHAT and CDR2 is FQNNGV. The CDR3 is 17 residues long. V shed 4 bases and J shed 5 bases, with 23 bases lying between them. The CDR3 DNA reads TGTGCCAGCAGCTCACCTTACGATCCGTCTGGGGGGACTGAAGCTTTCTTT. As protein: CASSSPYDPSGGTEAFF.

V usage is TRBV6-1 and J usage is TRBJ1-2; D call uncertain. V was cut by 3 bases and J by 7 bases, with 18 bases left in between. The CDR3 is 15 amino acids. The germline gives CDR1 MNHNS, CDR2 SASEGT. This CDR3 reads CASSDSGLPDGGYTF. In DNA form, the CDR3 reads TGTGCCAGCAGTGACAGCGGGCTACCGGATGGTGGCTACACCTTC.

This chain uses TRBV6-5 with TRBJ2-1; 10 bases fit TRBD2. CDR3 length equals 15 residues. Germline-derived CDR1 and CDR2 are MNHEY and SVGAGI. The V segment lost 5 bases and the J segment 6 bases; nucleotides outside the gene matches: 7. The CDR3 nucleotides read TGTGCCAGCAGTCGTGAGCGGGGGGGCGGCAATGAGCAGTTCTTC. Amino acids: CASSRERGGGNEQFF.

J is TRBJ1-1 and V is TRBV18, with a weak D call TRBD1 (6 bases). This CDR3 is built from 14 residues. V lost 6 bases and J lost 5, with 16 bases in between. The germline V gene encodes CDR1 KGHSH and CDR2 LQKENI. CDR3 bases: TGTGCCAGCTCCCTACAGGGCGTGGGAACTGAAGCTTTCTTT. It codes for CASSLQGVGTEAFF.

This sequence joins TRBV2 and TRBJ1-1; 9 nucleotides line up with TRBD1. Germline lookup yields CDR1 SNHLY and CDR2 FYNNEI. V was pared by 5 bases and J by 10 bases, with 5 bases of the junction left unmatched. The CDR3 is 12 amino acids. CDR3 sequence reads: CASSTTGGRAFF. CDR3 sequence (DNA): TGTGCCAGCAGTACGACAGGGGGTAGAGCTTTCTTT. The whole variable domain, remainder taken from reference TRBV2 and TRBJ1-1, is EPEVTQTPSHQVTQMGQEVILRCVPISNHLYFYWYRQILGQKVEFLVSFYNNEISEKSEIFDDQFSVERPDGSNFTLKIRSTKLEDSAMYFCASSTTGGRAFFGQGTRLTVV.

This clone was counted a single time. The chain has TRBV2 and TRBJ1-1; D possibly corresponds to TRBD1 (5 bases). Germline lookup yields CDR1 SNHLY and CDR2 FYNNEI. The CDR3 consists of 16 residues. Between the trimmed V and J ends, which lost 6 bases and 0 bases, there was a span of 17 bases. CDR3 sequence: CASSRVSGAMNTEAFF. The CDR3 DNA sequence: TGTGCCAGCAGCCGGGTCAGCGGGGCCATGAACACTGAAGCTTTCTTT.

The CDR3 sequence is CASSVPGTSGNTQYF. The CDR3 DNA reads as TGCGCCAGCAGCGTGCCCGGGACTAGTGGAAATACGCAGTATTTT. This chain uses TRBV5-1 with TRBJ2-3; 8 positions match TRBD2. The CDR3 loop spans 15 amino acids. From germline, CDR1 is SGHRS and CDR2 YFSETQ. V was pared by 4 bases and J by 7 bases, with 11 bases of the junction left unmatched.